Listed here is a single T cell receptor beta chain. Its antigen is unidentified. The sample belongs to a study of CD8 T cells in Susac syndrome. The V gene's germline CDR1 is LGHDT and CDR2 YNNKEL (reference sequence). Deletions cut 5 bases from V and 5 bases from J, with 10 bases between. The length of the CDR3 is 12 residues. Sequencing of TCR beta covered CD8+ and CD4+ T cells obtained from blood. Reverse transcription used roughly 0.5 to 1 ug RNA and random hexamers. Multiplex PCR with immunoSEQ amplified the TCR beta CDR3 across 54 Vbeta and 13 Jbeta. TCRdb ran MiXCR on the immunoSEQ multiplex PCR reads and lists one entry per CDR3 protein. This table has under 350,000 distinct CDR3 sequences, 92% appearing once. Findings and caveats of the study: In its TCR sequencing and HLA analysis, the study acknowledged that the number of individuals was relatively small.

This chain uses TRBV3-1 with TRBJ2-7; D ambiguous. Sequences were obtained from CD4+ T cells from PBMCs. This sequence was found in a human donor with multiple sclerosis. The CDR3 coding sequence is TGTGCCAGCAGCTCTCCTTGGGACGAGCAGTACTTC. Its translation: CASSSPWDEQYF.